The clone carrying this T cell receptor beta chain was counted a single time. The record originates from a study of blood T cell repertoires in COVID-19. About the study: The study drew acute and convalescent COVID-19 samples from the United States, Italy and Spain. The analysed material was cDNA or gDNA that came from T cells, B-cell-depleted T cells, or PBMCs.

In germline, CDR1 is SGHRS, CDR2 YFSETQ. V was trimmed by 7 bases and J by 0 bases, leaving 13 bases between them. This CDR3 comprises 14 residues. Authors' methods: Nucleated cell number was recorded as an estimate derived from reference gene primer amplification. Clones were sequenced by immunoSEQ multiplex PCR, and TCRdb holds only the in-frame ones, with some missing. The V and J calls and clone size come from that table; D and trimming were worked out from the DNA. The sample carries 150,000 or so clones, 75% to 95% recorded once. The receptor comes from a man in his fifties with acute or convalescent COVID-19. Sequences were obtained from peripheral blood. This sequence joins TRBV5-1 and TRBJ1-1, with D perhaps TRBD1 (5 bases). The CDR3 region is CASHPGFMNTEAFF. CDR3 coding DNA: TGCGCCAGCCACCCAGGGTTTATGAACACTGAAGCTTTCTTT.